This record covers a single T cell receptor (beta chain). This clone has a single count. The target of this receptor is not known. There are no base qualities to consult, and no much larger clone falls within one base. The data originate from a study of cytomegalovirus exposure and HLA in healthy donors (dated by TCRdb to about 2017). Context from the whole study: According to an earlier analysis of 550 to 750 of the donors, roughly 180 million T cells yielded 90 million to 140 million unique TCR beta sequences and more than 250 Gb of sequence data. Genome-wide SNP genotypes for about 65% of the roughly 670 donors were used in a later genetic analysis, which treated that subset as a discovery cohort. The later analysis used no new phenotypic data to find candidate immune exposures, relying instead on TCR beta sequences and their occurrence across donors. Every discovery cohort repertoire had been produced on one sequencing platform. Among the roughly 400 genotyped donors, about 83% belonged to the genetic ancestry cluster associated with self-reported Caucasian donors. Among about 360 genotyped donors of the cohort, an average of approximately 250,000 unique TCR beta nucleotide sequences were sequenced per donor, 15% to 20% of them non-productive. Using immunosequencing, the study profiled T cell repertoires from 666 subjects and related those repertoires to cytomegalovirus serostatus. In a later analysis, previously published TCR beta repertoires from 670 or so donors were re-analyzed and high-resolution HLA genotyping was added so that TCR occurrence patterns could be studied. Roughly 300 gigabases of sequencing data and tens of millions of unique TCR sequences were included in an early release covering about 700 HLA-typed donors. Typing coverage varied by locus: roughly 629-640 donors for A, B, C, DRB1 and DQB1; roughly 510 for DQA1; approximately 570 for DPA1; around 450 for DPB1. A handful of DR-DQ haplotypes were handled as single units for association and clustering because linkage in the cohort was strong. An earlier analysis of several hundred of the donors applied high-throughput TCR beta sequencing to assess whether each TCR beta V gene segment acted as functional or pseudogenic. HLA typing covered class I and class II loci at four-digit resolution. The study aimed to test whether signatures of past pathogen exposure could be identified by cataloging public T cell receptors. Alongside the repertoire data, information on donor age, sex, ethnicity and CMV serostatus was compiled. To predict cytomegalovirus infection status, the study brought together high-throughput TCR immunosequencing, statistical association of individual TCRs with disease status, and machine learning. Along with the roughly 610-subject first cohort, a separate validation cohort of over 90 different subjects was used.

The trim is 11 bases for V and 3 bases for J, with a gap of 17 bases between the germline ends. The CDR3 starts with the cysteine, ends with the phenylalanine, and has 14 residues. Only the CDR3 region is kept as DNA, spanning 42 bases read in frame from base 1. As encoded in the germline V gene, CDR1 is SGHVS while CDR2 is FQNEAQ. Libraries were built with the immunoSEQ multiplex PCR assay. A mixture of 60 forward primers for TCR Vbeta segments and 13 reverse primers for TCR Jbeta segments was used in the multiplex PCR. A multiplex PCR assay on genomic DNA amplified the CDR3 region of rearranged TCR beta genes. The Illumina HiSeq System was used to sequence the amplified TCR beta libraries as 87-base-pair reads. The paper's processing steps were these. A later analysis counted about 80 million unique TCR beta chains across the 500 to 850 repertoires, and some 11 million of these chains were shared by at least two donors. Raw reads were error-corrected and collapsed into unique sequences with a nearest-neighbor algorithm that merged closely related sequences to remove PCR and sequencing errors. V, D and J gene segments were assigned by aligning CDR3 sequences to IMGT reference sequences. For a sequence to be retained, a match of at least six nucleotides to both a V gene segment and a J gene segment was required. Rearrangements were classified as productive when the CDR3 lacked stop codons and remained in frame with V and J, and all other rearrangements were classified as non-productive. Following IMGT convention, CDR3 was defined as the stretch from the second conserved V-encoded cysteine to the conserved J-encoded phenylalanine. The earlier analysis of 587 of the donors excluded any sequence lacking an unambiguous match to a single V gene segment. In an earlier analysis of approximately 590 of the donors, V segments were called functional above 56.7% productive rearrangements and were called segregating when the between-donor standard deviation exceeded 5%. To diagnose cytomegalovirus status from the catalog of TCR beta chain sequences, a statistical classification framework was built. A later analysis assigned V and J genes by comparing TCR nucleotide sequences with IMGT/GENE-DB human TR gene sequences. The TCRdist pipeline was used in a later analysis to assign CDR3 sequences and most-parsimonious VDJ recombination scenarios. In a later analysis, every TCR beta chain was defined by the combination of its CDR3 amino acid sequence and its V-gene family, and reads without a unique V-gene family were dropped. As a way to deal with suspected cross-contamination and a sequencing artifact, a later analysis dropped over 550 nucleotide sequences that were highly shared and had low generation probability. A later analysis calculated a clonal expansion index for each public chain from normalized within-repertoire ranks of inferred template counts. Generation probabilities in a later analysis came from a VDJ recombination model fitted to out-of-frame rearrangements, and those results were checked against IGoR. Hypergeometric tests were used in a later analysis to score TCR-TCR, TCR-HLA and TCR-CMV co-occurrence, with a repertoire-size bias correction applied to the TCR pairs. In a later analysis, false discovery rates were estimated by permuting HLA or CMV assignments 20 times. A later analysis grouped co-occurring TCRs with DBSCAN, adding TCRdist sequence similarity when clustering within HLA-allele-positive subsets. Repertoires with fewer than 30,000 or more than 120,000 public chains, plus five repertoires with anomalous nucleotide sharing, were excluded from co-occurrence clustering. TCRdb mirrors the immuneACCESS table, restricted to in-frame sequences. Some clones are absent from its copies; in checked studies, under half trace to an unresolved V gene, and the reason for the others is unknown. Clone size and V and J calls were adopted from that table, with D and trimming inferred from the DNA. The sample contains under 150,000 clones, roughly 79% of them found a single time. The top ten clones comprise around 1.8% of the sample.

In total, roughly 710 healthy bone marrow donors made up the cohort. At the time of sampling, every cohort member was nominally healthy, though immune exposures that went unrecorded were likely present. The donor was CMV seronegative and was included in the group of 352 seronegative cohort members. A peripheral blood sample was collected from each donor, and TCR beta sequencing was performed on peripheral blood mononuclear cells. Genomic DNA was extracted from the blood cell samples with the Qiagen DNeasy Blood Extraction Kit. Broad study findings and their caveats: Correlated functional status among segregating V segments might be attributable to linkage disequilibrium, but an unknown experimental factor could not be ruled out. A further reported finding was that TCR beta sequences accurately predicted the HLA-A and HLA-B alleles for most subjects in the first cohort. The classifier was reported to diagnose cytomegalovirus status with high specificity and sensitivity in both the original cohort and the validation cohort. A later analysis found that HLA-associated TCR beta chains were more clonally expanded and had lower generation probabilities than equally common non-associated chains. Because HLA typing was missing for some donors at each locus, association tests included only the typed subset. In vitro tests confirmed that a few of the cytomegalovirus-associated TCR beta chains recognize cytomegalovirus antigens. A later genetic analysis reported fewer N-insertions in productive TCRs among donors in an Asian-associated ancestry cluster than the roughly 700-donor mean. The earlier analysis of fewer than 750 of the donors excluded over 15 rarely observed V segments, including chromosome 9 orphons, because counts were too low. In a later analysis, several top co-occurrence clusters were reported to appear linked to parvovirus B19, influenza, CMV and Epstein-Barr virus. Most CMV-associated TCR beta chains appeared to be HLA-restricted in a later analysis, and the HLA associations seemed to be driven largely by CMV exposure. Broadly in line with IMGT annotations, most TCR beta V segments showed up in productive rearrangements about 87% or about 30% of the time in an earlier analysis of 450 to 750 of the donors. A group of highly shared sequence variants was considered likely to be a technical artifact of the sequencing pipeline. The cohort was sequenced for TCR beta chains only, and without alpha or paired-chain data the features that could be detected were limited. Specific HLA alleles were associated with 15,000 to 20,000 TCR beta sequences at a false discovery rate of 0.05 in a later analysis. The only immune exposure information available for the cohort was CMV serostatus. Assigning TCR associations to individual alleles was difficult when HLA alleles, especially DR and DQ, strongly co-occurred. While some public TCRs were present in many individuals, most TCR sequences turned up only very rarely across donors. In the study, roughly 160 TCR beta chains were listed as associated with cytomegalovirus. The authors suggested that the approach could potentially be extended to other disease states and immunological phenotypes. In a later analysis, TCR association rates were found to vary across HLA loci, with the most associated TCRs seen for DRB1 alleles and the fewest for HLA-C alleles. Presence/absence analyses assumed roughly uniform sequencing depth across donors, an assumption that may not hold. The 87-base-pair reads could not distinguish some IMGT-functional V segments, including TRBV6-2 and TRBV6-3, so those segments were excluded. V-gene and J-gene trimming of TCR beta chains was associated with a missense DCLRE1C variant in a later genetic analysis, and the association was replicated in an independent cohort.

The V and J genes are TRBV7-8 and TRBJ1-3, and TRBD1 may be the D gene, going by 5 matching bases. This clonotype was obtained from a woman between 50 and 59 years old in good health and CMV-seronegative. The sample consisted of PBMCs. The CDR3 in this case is CAAGPRWNGNTIYF. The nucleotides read TGTGCCGCGGGGCCCAGGTGGAATGGAAACACCATATATTTT. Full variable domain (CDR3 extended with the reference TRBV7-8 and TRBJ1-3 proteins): GAGVSQSPRYKVAKRGQDVALRCDPISGHVSLFWYQQALGQGPEFLTYFQNEAQLDKSGLPSDRFFAERPEGSVSTLKIQRTQQEDSAVYLCAAGPRWNGNTIYFGEGSWLTVV.